These T cell receptor beta chains were read from a single sample in a study of T-cell reconstitution after alpha-beta-depleted transplantation in children. Using its own MiXCR run on the PCR reads, TCRdb lists one record per CDR3 protein. The sample lists several thousand distinct CDR3 sequences, just under 20% seen once, with roughly 50% in the top ten. The source material was PBMCs, mostly from graft donor cells, sampled 180 days after TCRalphabeta/CD19-depleted stem cell transplant. Source of these receptors: a male patient aged 2 to 9 who had a stem cell transplant for acute lymphoblastic leukemia, so the T cells may come from the graft donor. Both conserved end residues are part of each CDR3. Fields, in order: CDR3 DNA, CDR3 protein, D gene, CDR3 length, J gene, V gene, clone size. A D gene is named only where the DNA matches it firmly. Part of the rows lack a size; the others show once, few, many or a class for expanded clones.

CDR3 DNA: TGTGCCAGTAGTATTTCGATTTTGGAGCAGCCCCAGCATTTT; CDR3 protein: CASSISILEQPQHF; D gene: -; CDR3 length: 14; J gene: TRBJ1-5; V gene: TRBV19; clone size: many
CDR3 DNA: TGTGCCATCAGCGTAGGCAGGGGGTTTGGAGAGACCCAGTACTTC; CDR3 protein: CAISVGRGFGETQYF; D gene: TRBD1; CDR3 length: 15; J gene: TRBJ2-5; V gene: TRBV10-3; clone size: -
CDR3 DNA: TGCGCCAGCAGCCCCGGGAGGGGTCCCGGGGCTAGAGGGTCACCCCTCCACTTT; CDR3 protein: CASSPGRGPGARGSPLHF; D gene: -; CDR3 length: 18; J gene: TRBJ1-6; V gene: TRBV5-1; clone size: many
CDR3 DNA: TGTGCCAGCAGCTTAGTAGTGGAGACTGGGGGCTACACCTTC; CDR3 protein: CASSLVVETGGYTF; D gene: -; CDR3 length: 14; J gene: TRBJ1-2; V gene: TRBV7-9; clone size: medium-sized
CDR3 DNA: TGTGCCAGCAGCTTTTCGTTGACGGGACAGGAATCCTACAAGCAGTACTTC; CDR3 protein: CASSFSLTGQESYKQYF; D gene: TRBD1; CDR3 length: 17; J gene: TRBJ2-7; V gene: TRBV7-2; clone size: -
CDR3 DNA: TGTGCCAGCAGTTTATCGGCCAGCGCTAGCTCCTACAATGAGCAGTTCTTC; CDR3 protein: CASSLSASASSYNEQFF; D gene: -; CDR3 length: 17; J gene: TRBJ2-1; V gene: TRBV27; clone size: many
CDR3 DNA: TGTGCCAGCAGTACAGGGGGCTTTTCGGGAAACACCATATATTTT; CDR3 protein: CASSTGGFSGNTIYF; D gene: TRBD1; CDR3 length: 15; J gene: TRBJ1-3; V gene: TRBV7-9; clone size: many
CDR3 DNA: TGCGCCAGCAGCCAAGACAGGGGTAGGCAGCCCCAGCATTTT; CDR3 protein: CASSQDRGRQPQHF; D gene: -; CDR3 length: 14; J gene: TRBJ1-5; V gene: TRBV4-3; clone size: few
CDR3 DNA: TGTGCCAGCAGCTTTAGGACTAGCTTCTACGAGCAGTACTTC; CDR3 protein: CASSFRTSFYEQYF; D gene: TRBD2; CDR3 length: 14; J gene: TRBJ2-7; V gene: TRBV5-6; clone size: many
CDR3 DNA: TGTGCCAGCGGACATAGCGGGAGGGCAGATACGCAGTATTTT; CDR3 protein: CASGHSGRADTQYF; D gene: TRBD2; CDR3 length: 14; J gene: TRBJ2-3; V gene: TRBV6-2/TRBV6-3; clone size: many
CDR3 DNA: TGTGCAGCAGCCACAGGGGACAGGGTTGTAGGCTACACCTTC; CDR3 protein: CAAATGDRVVGYTF; D gene: TRBD1; CDR3 length: 14; J gene: TRBJ1-2; V gene: TRBV18; clone size: many
CDR3 DNA: TGTGCCAGCAGGAGGGGACTAGCGGTAGACACCCAGTACTTC; CDR3 protein: CASRRGLAVDTQYF; D gene: TRBD2; CDR3 length: 14; J gene: TRBJ2-5; V gene: TRBV6-1; clone size: -
CDR3 DNA: TGCGCCAGCAGCCAAGTGGGGGGGGGGCAAGGCTATGGCTACACCTTC; CDR3 protein: CASSQVGGGQGYGYTF; D gene: -; CDR3 length: 16; J gene: TRBJ1-2; V gene: TRBV4-3; clone size: -
CDR3 DNA: TGTGCCAGCAGCTATCAACCGGGCCGATCCATTGCAACTAATGAAAAACTGTTTTTT; CDR3 protein: CASSYQPGRSIATNEKLFF; D gene: -; CDR3 length: 19; J gene: TRBJ1-4; V gene: TRBV7-6; clone size: few
CDR3 DNA: TGTGCCAGTAGAAACCCCAGGAGGGTTAATGAGCAGTTCTTC; CDR3 protein: CASRNPRRVNEQFF; D gene: -; CDR3 length: 14; J gene: TRBJ2-1; V gene: TRBV19; clone size: medium-sized